This T cell receptor (beta chain) emerged from a study of blood T cells in healthy people across ages. A minimum of 6.5 million PBMCs was isolated per sample. CDR3 length: 14 residues. The ends lost 4 bases at V and 0 bases at J; junction bases unmatched: 2. CDR1 and CDR2 from the germline V gene are SQVTM and ANQGSEA. This clonotype was observed a few times. Combining a sample-barcoded 5' primer with a J-beta primer mix, a second PCR ran for roughly 7 to 12 cycles. TCRdb reanalysed the 5' RACE reads using MiXCR and keeps one entry per CDR3 protein. The sample consists of some 1 million distinct CDR3 sequences, roughly 45% of them appearing once.

The chain has TRBV29-1 and TRBJ2-7; TRBD1 aligns across 11 bases. Source material: blood. The sequence derives from a woman in her sixties in good health. In nucleotides, the CDR3 is TGCAGCGTTGTGGGGACAGGGGGCTCCTACGAGCAGTACTTC. Its protein product is CSVVGTGGSYEQYF.